This T cell receptor (beta chain) emerged from a study of T-cell reconstitution after alpha-beta-depleted transplantation in children. Overall study results and limits: The origin of alpha-beta T cells about two months after transplant was reportedly several hundred expanded graft clones. When one year had passed after transplant, most T-cell counts and diversity came from newly produced T cells.

As for this clonotype: Antigen unknown.

There are 15 residues in the CDR3. With 5 bases removed from V and 7 bases from J, the gap between germline ends came to 21 bases. The germline gives CDR1 SGHTA, CDR2 FQGNSA. Unique molecular identifiers were incorporated into the prepared TCRbeta library. One entry per CDR3 protein, called by TCRdb with MiXCR from the PCR reads. The profile shows about 420,000 distinct CDR3 sequences, around 15% of them singletons. The chain couples TRBV7-2 to TRBJ2-7, with D unresolved. This TCR derives from a boy less than two years old who had a stem cell transplant for Wiskott-Aldrich syndrome, so the T cells may come from the graft donor. This material consisted of PBMCs, mostly from graft donor cells, taken 360 days after TCRalphabeta/CD19-depleted stem cell transplant. The CDR3 is CASSRKTGPSGEQYF. The CDR3 nucleotides are TGTGCCAGCAGCCGAAAGACTGGACCGAGTGGGGAGCAGTACTTC.